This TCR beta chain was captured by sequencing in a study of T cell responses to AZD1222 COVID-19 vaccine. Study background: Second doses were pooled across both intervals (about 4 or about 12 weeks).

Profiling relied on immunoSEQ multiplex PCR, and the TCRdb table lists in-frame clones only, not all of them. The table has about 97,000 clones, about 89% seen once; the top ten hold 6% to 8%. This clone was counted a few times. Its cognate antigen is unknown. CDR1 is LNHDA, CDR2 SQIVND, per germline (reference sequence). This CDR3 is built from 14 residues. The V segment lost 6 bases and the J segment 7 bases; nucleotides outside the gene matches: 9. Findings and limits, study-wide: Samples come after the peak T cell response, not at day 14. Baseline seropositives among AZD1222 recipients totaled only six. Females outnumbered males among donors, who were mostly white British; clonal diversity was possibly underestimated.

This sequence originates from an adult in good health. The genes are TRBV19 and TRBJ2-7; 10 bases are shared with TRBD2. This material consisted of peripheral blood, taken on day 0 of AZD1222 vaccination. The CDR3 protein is CASSPSGRVGEQYF. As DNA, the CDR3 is TGTGCCAGTAGCCCTAGCGGGAGAGTCGGAGAGCAGTACTTC.